The present T cell receptor (beta chain) was sequenced within a study of shared clonotypes between healthy human individuals. Study observations and caveats: Despite large depth, sorted-subset datasets appeared incompletely sequenced.

In the case of this clone: Its antigen remains unidentified.

In germline, CDR1 is MNHEY, CDR2 SVGAGI. V gave up 5 bases and J gave up 2 bases, with 10 bases separating them. This CDR3 has 14 residues. Profiling relied on immunoSEQ multiplex PCR, and the TCRdb table lists in-frame clones only, not all of them. The sample has 1.6 million or so clones; 98% to 99% are singletons. V is TRBV6-5 and J is TRBJ2-1; no clear D gene. The sample was naive CD4+ T cells sorted from blood. Subset given: CD45RA+ positively selected. This clonotype originated in a man aged 25-40 years in good health. The CDR3 reads CASSARNAYNEQFF. The CDR3 coding sequence is TGTGCCAGCAGTGCTCGCAACGCCTACAATGAGCAGTTCTTC.